This TCR beta chain was found in a study of T cell responses to AZD1222 COVID-19 vaccine. Some clones are missing from TCRdb's copy, which holds only in-frame ones; the method was immunoSEQ multiplex PCR. The sample carries around 110,000 clones, roughly 85% recorded once. V gave up 7 bases and J gave up 2 bases, with 18 bases separating them. CDR1 is SGHRS, CDR2 YFSETQ, per germline. This CDR3 has 15 residues. Overall study findings and caveats: Clonal diversity was possibly underestimated, and the donors were mostly white British, with more females.

As concerns this clone: Its target is not known.

The genes are TRBV5-1 and TRBJ1-1; D is uncertain. This specimen consisted of peripheral blood, obtained on day 0 of MenACWY control vaccination. The receptor comes from an adult in good health. The CDR3, as DNA: TGCGCCAGCGCTAAAGGGCAGGTTGAAAACACTGAAGCTTTCTTT. It is translated as CASAKGQVENTEAFF.